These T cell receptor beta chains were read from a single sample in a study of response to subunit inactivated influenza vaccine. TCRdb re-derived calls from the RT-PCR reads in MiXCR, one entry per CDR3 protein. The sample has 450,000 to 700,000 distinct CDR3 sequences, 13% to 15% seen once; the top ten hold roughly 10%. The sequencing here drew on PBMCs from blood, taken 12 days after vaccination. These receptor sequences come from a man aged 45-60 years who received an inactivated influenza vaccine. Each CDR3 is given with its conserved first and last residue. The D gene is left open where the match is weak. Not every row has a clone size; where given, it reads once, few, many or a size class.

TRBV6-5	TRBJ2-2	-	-	TGTGCCAGCAGTTACTCGGGGCAGGGTGACTCCGGGGAGCTGTTTTTT	CASSYSGQGDSGELFF
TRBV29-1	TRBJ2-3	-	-	TGCAGCGTTGAACAGGAGGGGTCGCGTAGCACAGATACGCAGTATTTT	CSVEQEGSRSTDTQYF
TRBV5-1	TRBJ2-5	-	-	TGCGCCAGCAGCTTGGGGGGGCCCGGCCGCCAAGAGACCCAGTACTTC	CASSLGGPGRQETQYF
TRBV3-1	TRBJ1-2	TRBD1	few	TGTGCCAGCAGCCAATGGAATGGACAGGACTATGGCTACACCTTC	CASSQWNGQDYGYTF
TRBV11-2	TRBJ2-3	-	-	TGTGCCAGCAGTCCGTCCGTCAGGGGGGGCCCAGATACGCAGTATTTT	CASSPSVRGGPDTQYF
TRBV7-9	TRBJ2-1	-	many	TGTGCCAGCAGCTTAGGGGCGGGCGGAGGCTCCTACAATGAGCAGTTCTTC	CASSLGAGGGSYNEQFF
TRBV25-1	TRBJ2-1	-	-	TGTGCCAGCAAAGGGGGGGCGGCTTCCTACAATGAGCAGTTCTTC	CASKGGAASYNEQFF
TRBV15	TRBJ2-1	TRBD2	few	TGTGCCACCAGAATCGGGAGGTCCTACAATGAGCAGTTCTTC	CATRIGRSYNEQFF
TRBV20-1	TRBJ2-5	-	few	TGCAGTGCTAGACTTGGTAACAGTCAAGAGACCCAGTACTTC	CSARLGNSQETQYF
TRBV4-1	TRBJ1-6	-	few	TGCGCCAGCAGCCAAGATCGGGCAGGGTATAATTCACCCCTCCACTTT	CASSQDRAGYNSPLHF
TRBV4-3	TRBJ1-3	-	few	TGCGCCAGCAGCCAAGAGCCTACCGGGGGAAACACCATATATTTT	CASSQEPTGGNTIYF
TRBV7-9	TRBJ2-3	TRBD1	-	TGTGCCAGCAGCTTAGTCGGGACAGGAGAAACAGATACGCAGTATTTT	CASSLVGTGETDTQYF
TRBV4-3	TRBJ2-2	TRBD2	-	TGCGCCAGCAGTCCTAGAGCGGGGCTAGGGACCGGGGAGCTGTTTTTT	CASSPRAGLGTGELFF
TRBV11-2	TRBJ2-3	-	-	TGTGCCAGCAGCTTAGGATCGCCGAATACGCAGTATTTT	CASSLGSPNTQYF
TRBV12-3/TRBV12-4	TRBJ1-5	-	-	TGTGCCAGCAACAGAAATGGCAATCAGCCCCAGCATTTT	CASNRNGNQPQHF
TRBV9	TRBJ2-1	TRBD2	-	TGTGCCAGCAGCGTAGAGAGGGGAGGGGGACTAGCGGGCCACAATGAGCAGTTCTTC	CASSVERGGGLAGHNEQFF
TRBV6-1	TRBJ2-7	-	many	TGTGCCAGCAGTGAGCAGGGCTCCTACGAGCAGTACTTC	CASSEQGSYEQYF
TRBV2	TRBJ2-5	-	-	TGTGCCAGCAGGGGGGACCGAGAGACCCAGTACTTC	CASRGDRETQYF
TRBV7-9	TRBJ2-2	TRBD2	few	TGTGCCAGCAGCTCCACAGCGGGGGATACCGGGGAGCTGTTTTTT	CASSSTAGDTGELFF
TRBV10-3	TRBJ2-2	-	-	TGTGCCATCAGCGGACTAACCGAAAACACCGGGGAGCTGTTTTTT	CAISGLTENTGELFF
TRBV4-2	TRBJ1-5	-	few	TGTGCCAGCAGCCAAGGGGACACTAGCAATCAGCCCCAGCATTTT	CASSQGDTSNQPQHF
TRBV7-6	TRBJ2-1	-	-	TGTGCCAGCAGCTTAGCGGGAGATGCCAATGAGCAGTTCTTC	CASSLAGDANEQFF
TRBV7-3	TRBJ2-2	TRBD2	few	TGTGCCAGCAGCTCCAAGACTAGCGGGAGAACCGGGGAGCTGTTTTTT	CASSSKTSGRTGELFF
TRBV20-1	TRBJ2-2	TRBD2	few	TGCAGTGCTAGTCCTCCTAGCGGGAGGGGGAACACCGGGGAGCTGTTTTTT	CSASPPSGRGNTGELFF
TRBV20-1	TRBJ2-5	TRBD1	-	TGCAGTGCTAACAGGGGGCTTATCGTTCAGACCCAGTACTTC	CSANRGLIVQTQYF
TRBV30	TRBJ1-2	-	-	TGTGCCTGGAGTGTCGAGGGAAGGTCGGGCGGCTACACCTTC	CAWSVEGRSGGYTF
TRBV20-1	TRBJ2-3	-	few	TGCAGTGCTACCCGGGGTCGGGTCACAGATACGCAGTATTTT	CSATRGRVTDTQYF
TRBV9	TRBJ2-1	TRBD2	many	TGTGCCAGCAGCGTTCAACGGACTAGCGGGAGAAATGAGCAGTTCTTC	CASSVQRTSGRNEQFF
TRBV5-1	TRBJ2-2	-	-	TGCGCCAGCAGCTTGGACGGACAGCTTGAAGTGTTTTTT	CASSLDGQLEVFF
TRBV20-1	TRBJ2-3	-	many	TGCAGTGCTACCGGTCAACTCCCAGATACGCAGTATTTT	CSATGQLPDTQYF
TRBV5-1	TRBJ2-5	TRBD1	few	TGCGCCAGCATGGTTTCGGACAGGGCCGAGACCCAGTACTTC	CASMVSDRAETQYF
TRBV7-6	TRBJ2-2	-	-	TGTGCCAGCAGCCAGACGATCACCGGGGAGCTGTTTTTT	CASSQTITGELFF
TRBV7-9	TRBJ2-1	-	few	TGTGCCAGCAGCTTAGTGTGGGGGGGCCGGGATGAGCAGTTCTTC	CASSLVWGGRDEQFF
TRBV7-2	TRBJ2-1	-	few	TGTGCCAGCAGCCCTCAGCAAACCTACAATGAGCAGTTCTTC	CASSPQQTYNEQFF
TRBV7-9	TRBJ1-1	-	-	TGTGCCAGCAGTAAGGCCGGGGCGAACACTGAAGCTTTCTTT	CASSKAGANTEAFF
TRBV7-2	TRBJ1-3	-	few	TGTGCCAGCAGCTTAATGACGGGCTCTGGAAACACCATATATTTT	CASSLMTGSGNTIYF
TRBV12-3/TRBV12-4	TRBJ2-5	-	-	TGTGCCAGCAGTCCCCGGGCCCAAACGCAGACCCAGTACTTC	CASSPRAQTQTQYF
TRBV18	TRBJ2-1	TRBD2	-	TGTGCCAGCTCACCATCTGCGCCGGGGGGGAGGAATGAGCAGTTCTTC	CASSPSAPGGRNEQFF
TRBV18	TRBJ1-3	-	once	TGTGCCAGCTCACCACAGCTTGGAAACACCATATATTTT	CASSPQLGNTIYF
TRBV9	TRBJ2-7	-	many	TGTGCCAGCAGCGTAGGTACTAGCAGGGACGAGCAGTACTTC	CASSVGTSRDEQYF
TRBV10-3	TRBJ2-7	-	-	TGTGCCATCAGTGAGCCTGGGGACGCCTACGAGCAGTACTTC	CAISEPGDAYEQYF
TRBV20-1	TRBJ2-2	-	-	TGCAGTGCTAATAATGCAGGGGAAGGCGGGGAGCTGTTTTTT	CSANNAGEGGELFF
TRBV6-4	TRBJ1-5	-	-	TGTGCCAGCCCAACCGAAGTGGATCCTCGAGGGGAAGGGCCCCAGCATTTT	CASPTEVDPRGEGPQHF
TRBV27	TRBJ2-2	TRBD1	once	TGTGCCAGCAGACTAACCCTCCGGACAGGGGGGACCGGGGAGCTGTTTTTT	CASRLTLRTGGTGELFF
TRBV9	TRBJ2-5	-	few	TGTGCCAGCAGCCCTTGGGGGGGCCGAGAGACCCAGTACTTC	CASSPWGGRETQYF
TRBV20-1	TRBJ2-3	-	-	TGCAGTGCTAGCTCCCGGACTTCTAGCACAGATACGCAGTATTTT	CSASSRTSSTDTQYF
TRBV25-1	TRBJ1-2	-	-	TGTGCCAGCAGTGAAAGGGGCTATTTGATGGGCTACACCTTC	CASSERGYLMGYTF
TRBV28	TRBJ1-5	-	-	TGTGCCAGCACCTCTGGACGTGGTTTTGGCAATCAGCCCCAGCATTTT	CASTSGRGFGNQPQHF